This passage covers 31 T cell receptor beta chains from one sample sequenced in a study of cytomegalovirus exposure and HLA in healthy donors. Vbeta (60) and Jbeta (13) primers were used in the PCR. TCRdb's copy holds only in-frame clones and misses some; the assay was immunoSEQ multiplex PCR. This table has 200,000 to 250,000 clones, almost 70% appearing once. Sequencing used PBMCs. The receptors stem from a man aged 35 to 55 in good health and CMV-seropositive.

The rearrangement joins TRBV6-5 to TRBJ2-2; weak D call: TRBD2 (6 bases). Germline CDR1 is MNHEY and CDR2 is SVGAGI. The CDR3 is 15 residues long. V dropped 0 bases and J dropped 6 bases, with 11 bases sitting between them. For the CDR3, the DNA is TGTGCCAGCAGTTACTCCTCGGAGGGATCCGGGGAGCTGTTTTTT. Encoded protein: CASSYSSEGSGELFF.

This clone was found once. CDR3 DNA sequence: TGTGCCAGCAGTTTAAGCGGGGGCGGAAACACCATATATTTT. Its translation: CASSLSGGGNTIYF. The rearrangement joins TRBV7-9 to TRBJ1-3; a weak D match, TRBD1 (6 bases). Trimming cost V 6 bases and J 4 bases, with 13 bases left between them. This CDR3 contains 14 residues. The V gene's germline CDR1 is SEHNR and CDR2 FQNEAQ (reference sequence).

The V call is TRBV5-1, the J call TRBJ2-3, with TRBD2 as a possible D gene (5 bases). CDR3 length equals 16 residues. V was pared by 1 base and J by 1 base, with 13 bases between. Looked up from germline, CDR1 is SGHRS and CDR2 is YFSETQ. The CDR3 loop is CASSLMGASGTDTQYF. The CDR3 DNA follows: TGCGCCAGCAGCTTGATGGGAGCCTCCGGCACAGATACGCAGTATTTT. The full variable domain, its missing parts supplied by reference TRBV5-1 and TRBJ2-3, is KAGVTQTPRYLIKTRGQQVTLSCSPISGHRSVSWYQQTPGQGLQFLFEYFSETQRNKGNFPGRFSGRQFSNSRSEMNVSTLELGDSALYLCASSLMGASGTDTQYFGPGTRLTVL.

The chain combines TRBV2 with TRBJ2-7, with D possibly being TRBD2 (5 bases). The V and J ends lost 8 bases and 1 base respectively, with 15 bases between them. The germline CDR1 and CDR2 sequences are SNHLY and FYNNEI. The CDR3 contains 14 residues. The CDR3 coding sequence is TGTGCCAGCCGTTTGGAGGCTCTTTCCTACGAGCAGTACTTC. It encodes CASRLEALSYEQYF. Drawing the rest from reference TRBV2 and TRBJ2-7, the complete variable domain is EPEVTQTPSHQVTQMGQEVILRCVPISNHLYFYWYRQILGQKVEFLVSFYNNEISEKSEIFDDQFSVERPDGSNFTLKIRSTKLEDSAMYFCASRLEALSYEQYFGPGTRLTVT.

This chain connects TRBV4-1 to TRBJ1-5; possible D gene TRBD1, 6 bases. V gave up 0 bases and J gave up 0 bases, with 9 bases separating them. The CDR3 has 16 amino acids. Germline V gene data show CDR1 as MGHRA and CDR2 as YSYEKL. The CDR3 coding sequence is TGCGCCAGCAGCCAAGATAGGACAGATAGCAATCAGCCCCAGCATTTT. Its translation: CASSQDRTDSNQPQHF.

The rearrangement joins TRBV4-1 to TRBJ2-3; D may be TRBD2 (5 bases). This CDR3 has 14 amino acids. Per the germline V gene, CDR1 is MGHRA and CDR2 is YSYEKL. V lost 8 bases to trimming and J lost 0 bases, with 12 bases between them. Here the CDR3 DNA reads TGCGCCAGCGGGGTGAGGGCAAGCACAGATACGCAGTATTTT. This encodes CASGVRASTDTQYF.

The chain carries TRBV5-4 and TRBJ2-7, with TRBD2 matching 7 bases. Looked up from germline, CDR1 is SGHNT and CDR2 is YYREEE (reference sequence). With V trimmed by 4 bases and J by 9 bases, 13 bases remained unmatched. The CDR3 covers 14 residues. The CDR3 is CASSESGDFRGQYF. The CDR3 region has the DNA TGTGCCAGCAGCGAAAGCGGGGATTTTAGAGGGCAGTACTTC.

Turning to this clone: Germline is not matched at one junction end, which may reflect a read error. Additional DNA sequences in this sample encode the identical CDR3. The V gene is TRBV19, the J gene TRBJ1-1; perhaps TRBD1 as D (6 bases). Per germline, CDR1 LNHDA and CDR2 SQIVND (reference sequence). The CDR3 is 15 amino acids. In nucleotides, the CDR3 is TGTGCCAGTAGTACAGGACAGATCCTGAACACTGAAGCTTTCTTC. Translated, it gives CASSTGQILNTEAFF. Variable domain in full (rest from reference TRBV19 and TRBJ1-1): DGGITQSPKYLFRKEGQNVTLSCEQNLNHDAMYWYRQDPGQGLRLIYYSQIVNDFQKGDIAEGYSVSREKKESFPLTVTSAQKNPTAFYLCASSTGQILNTEAFFGQGTRLTVV.

The rearrangement links TRBV5-1 to TRBJ1-1; 7 bases are shared with TRBD1. The junction had 10 bases not matched to a gene; V was cut back by 7 bases and J by 4 bases. The CDR3 has 14 amino acids. Germline V gene sequence: CDR1 SGHRS, CDR2 YFSETQ. CDR3 sequence: CASGVYRGGTEAFF. CDR3 bases: TGCGCCAGCGGTGTGTACAGGGGAGGCACTGAAGCTTTCTTT.

This clone was found a few times. CDR3 region: CASSKTGTHEQYF. The CDR3 DNA follows: TGCGCCAGCAGCAAGACAGGGACCCACGAGCAGTACTTC. The V and J genes are TRBV5-1 and TRBJ2-7; 7 positions match TRBD1. Germline lookup yields CDR1 SGHRS and CDR2 YFSETQ. The CDR3 spans 13 residues. Losses at the gene ends were 4 bases for V and 5 bases for J; bases not matched to a gene: 6.

V and J are TRBV10-3 and TRBJ1-2; D unresolved. The length of the CDR3 is 12 residues. Germline loops: CDR1 ENHRY, CDR2 SYGVKD. V lost 6 bases, J lost 8 bases, and 13 bases lay in between. The CDR3 nucleotides read TGTGCCATCAGCCCGGCGGCCATGGGCTACACCTTC. Amino acids: CAISPAAMGYTF.

V usage is TRBV7-6 and J usage is TRBJ2-7, with a weak D call TRBD2 (5 bases). This CDR3 has 16 residues. V lost 2 bases and J 0 bases, leaving 14 bases between the germline ends. Germline CDR1 is SGHVS and CDR2 is FNYEAQ. The CDR3 DNA sequence: TGTGCCAGCAGCTTACTAGAAACGGGGTTCTCCTACGAGCAGTACTTC. Translation: CASSLLETGFSYEQYF. The entire variable domain, with the rest obtained from reference TRBV7-6 and TRBJ2-7, is as follows: GAGVSQSPRYKVTKRGQDVALRCDPISGHVSLYWYRQALGQGPEFLTYFNYEAQQDKSGLPNDRFSAERPEGSISTLTIQRTEQRDSAMYRCASSLLETGFSYEQYFGPGTRLTVT.

This chain joins TRBV5-1 and TRBJ1-1; TRBD1 is a possible D gene (6 bases). The ends were cut back, 4 bases at V and 5 bases at J, with 15 bases in the middle. CDR3 size: 14 residues. Germline CDR1 is SGHRS and CDR2 is YFSETQ. CDR3 sequence reads: CASSRNSQGTEAFF. Here the CDR3 DNA reads TGCGCCAGCAGCCGAAATAGCCAGGGGACTGAAGCTTTCTTT.

The rearrangement links TRBV9 to TRBJ2-2; 8 bases agree with TRBD1. Trimming took 4 bases from V and 5 from J; bases not matched to a gene: 7. The CDR3 totals 15 residues. CDR1 is SGDLS, CDR2 YYNGEE, per germline. The CDR3: CASSPWTGQTGELFF. The CDR3 DNA sequence: TGTGCCAGCAGCCCGTGGACAGGGCAAACCGGGGAGCTGTTTTTT.

This rearrangement joins TRBV6-1 to TRBJ1-5; D possibly corresponds to TRBD1 (6 bases). With 4 bases removed from V and 0 bases from J, the gap between germline ends came to 19 bases. This CDR3 has 18 amino acids. From germline, CDR1 is MNHNS and CDR2 SASEGT. The CDR3 DNA sequence: TGTGCCAGCAGTGCCCGCTTACAGGGTGGGGATAGCAATCAGCCCCAGCATTTT. This codes for CASSARLQGGDSNQPQHF.

This chain connects TRBV7-9 to TRBJ2-2; TRBD2 aligns across 13 bases. Trimming took 5 bases from V and 1 from J; bases not matched to a gene: 7. Germline V CDR1 and CDR2: SEHNR, FQNEAQ (reference sequence). The CDR3 is 18 residues long. The CDR3 coding sequence is TGTGCCAGCAGCCGACGACTAGCGGGGGGTCAGAACACCGGGGAGCTGTTTTTT. Translated: CASSRRLAGGQNTGELFF.

J is TRBJ2-3 and V is TRBV19, with a weak D call TRBD2 (6 bases). Trimming shortened V by 3 bases and J by 4 bases, and 14 bases separated the two germline ends. The CDR3 sequence is 15 residues long. CDR1 and CDR2 from the germline V gene are LNHDA and SQIVND (reference sequence). For the CDR3, the DNA is TGTGCCAGTAGTATGTGGCTGGAGGGGCCAGATACGCAGTATTTT. Translation gives CASSMWLEGPDTQYF.

The chain employs TRBV4-3 and TRBJ1-2; the match to TRBD1 covers 9 bases. CDR1 is LGHNA and CDR2 is YSLEER in the germline V gene. V trimming: 3 bases; J trimming: 5 bases; junction bases outside the gene matches: 10. This CDR3 has 16 residues. The CDR3 here is CASSQFPGQGEYGYTF. The CDR3 DNA reads as TGCGCCAGCAGCCAGTTTCCGGGACAGGGAGAATATGGCTACACCTTC.

The table lists this clone with a few counts. The genes are TRBV15 and TRBJ2-7; a possible D gene is TRBD2 (6 bases). The CDR3 extends over 13 amino acids. From germline, CDR1 is LNHNV and CDR2 YYDKDF (reference sequence). V was pared by 0 bases and J by 5 bases, with 8 bases between. This CDR3 reads CATSRDRGNEQYF. The CDR3 nucleotides read TGTGCCACCAGCAGAGATCGGGGGAACGAGCAGTACTTC.

This sequence joins TRBV28 and TRBJ1-6, with D perhaps matching TRBD1 (5 bases). The CDR3 spans 15 residues. The V end lost 4 bases, the J end lost 6 bases, and 13 bases lay between the germline ends. Germline lookup yields CDR1 MDHEN and CDR2 SYDVKM. CDR3 loop: CASSWGRRANSPLHF. The CDR3 DNA reads as TGTGCCAGCAGTTGGGGGAGGCGGGCTAATTCACCCCTCCACTTT.

The V gene is TRBV11-2, the J gene TRBJ2-5; 13 bases fit TRBD2. The CDR3 consists of 19 residues. CDR1 and CDR2 (germline): SGHAT, FQNNGV. V lost 1 base and J lost 4; bases outside the gene matches: 12. The CDR3 sequence is CASSLGALAGGPRGETQYF. The CDR3 coding sequence is TGTGCCAGCAGCTTAGGTGCACTAGCGGGGGGGCCGAGAGGAGAGACCCAGTACTTC.

V usage is TRBV4-2 and J usage is TRBJ1-1; D possibly corresponds to TRBD1 (5 bases). In germline, CDR1 is LGHNA, CDR2 YNFKEQ. CDR3 size: 16 residues. Trimming took off 6 bases at V and 1 base at J, with 18 bases between the two ends. CDR3 DNA sequence: TGTGCCAGCAGTCTAGAGGTAGGGGCTTCGAACACTGAAGCTTTCTTT. It encodes CASSLEVGASNTEAFF.

The V and J genes are TRBV9 and TRBJ2-2; TRBD1 agrees at 7 bases. The CDR3 extends over 16 amino acids. Germline CDR1 is SGDLS and CDR2 is YYNGEE. Losses at the gene ends were 4 bases for V and 4 bases for J; bases not matched to a gene: 10. The CDR3 reads CASSPIGTVPTGELFF. The CDR3 DNA reads TGTGCCAGCAGCCCTATCGGGACAGTACCCACCGGGGAGCTGTTTTTT. The full variable domain, with the rest looked up from reference TRBV9 and TRBJ2-2, is DSGVTQTPKHLITATGQRVTLRCSPRSGDLSVYWYQQSLDQGLQFLIQYYNGEERAKGNILERFSAQQFPDLHSELNLSSLELGDSALYFCASSPIGTVPTGELFFGEGSRLTVL.

The V gene is TRBV11-2, the J gene TRBJ1-2, with TRBD1 matching 7 bases. Germline lookup yields CDR1 SGHAT and CDR2 FQNNGV. The CDR3 covers 13 residues. J gave up 8 bases and V 1 base, and 4 bases lay outside the gene matches. CDR3 residues: CASSLAQGSGYTF. In nucleotides, the CDR3 is TGTGCCAGCAGCTTAGCACAGGGGAGCGGCTACACCTTC.

This clone has just one count. This rearrangement joins TRBV19 to TRBJ2-1; TRBD1 is a possible D gene (6 bases). V was trimmed by 5 bases and J by 5 bases, leaving 13 bases between them. CDR1 LNHDA and CDR2 SQIVND come from the germline V gene (reference sequence). The CDR3 contains 14 residues. CDR3 DNA: TGTGCCAGTAGTCAACGGGACACCAACAATGAGCAGTTCTTC. Its translation is CASSQRDTNNEQFF. Looking up the rest from reference TRBV19 and TRBJ2-1 gives the full variable domain: DGGITQSPKYLFRKEGQNVTLSCEQNLNHDAMYWYRQDPGQGLRLIYYSQIVNDFQKGDIAEGYSVSREKKESFPLTVTSAQKNPTAFYLCASSQRDTNNEQFFGPGTRLTVL.

The V call is TRBV6-5, the J call TRBJ1-2; 12 nucleotides match TRBD1. This CDR3 spans 14 amino acids. CDR1 MNHEY and CDR2 SVGAGI come from the germline V gene. Losses at the gene ends were 6 bases for V and 7 bases for J; bases not matched to a gene: 6. CDR3 protein: CASSRGQGASGYTF. CDR3 nucleotide sequence: TGTGCCAGCAGCCGGGGACAGGGGGCATCTGGCTACACCTTC.

The chain uses TRBV6-5 and TRBJ1-1; 7 bases fit TRBD1. V trimming: 6 bases; J trimming: 0 bases; junction bases outside the gene matches: 7. The CDR3 loop spans 15 amino acids. Germline CDR1 MNHEY, CDR2 SVGAGI. In nucleotides, the CDR3 is TGTGCCAGCAGCCTCAGGGGGGACATGAACACTGAAGCTTTCTTT. This codes for CASSLRGDMNTEAFF.

This chain joins TRBV5-4 and TRBJ1-4, with a tentative D call TRBD1 (5 bases). Germline CDR1 and CDR2: SGHNT and YYREEE (reference sequence). The germline V and J ends were trimmed by 4 bases and 5 bases, with 12 bases remaining between them. The CDR3 has 14 amino acids. CDR3 nucleotide sequence: TGTGCCAGCAGCCCGGGACTGCAGAATGAAAAACTGTTTTTT. This gives the protein CASSPGLQNEKLFF.

The rearrangement links TRBV10-3 to TRBJ1-1; D not certain. Germline V lookup: CDR1 ENHRY, CDR2 SYGVKD. CDR3 length equals 10 residues. Trimming shortened V by 8 bases and J by 11 bases, and 12 bases separated the two germline ends. The CDR3 spells CAIYSPVAFF. In DNA, the CDR3 is TGTGCCATCTACAGCCCGGTTGCTTTCTTT.

The chain combines TRBV5-1 with TRBJ1-2, with 9 bases lining up with TRBD1. Germline V gene data show CDR1 as SGHRS and CDR2 as YFSETQ. The CDR3 has 14 amino acids. After removal of 0 bases from V and 7 bases from J, the junction contained 4 bases not matched to a gene. Written as DNA, the CDR3 is TGCGCCAGCAGCTTGGGGGGACAGGGCCGTGGCTACACCTTC. This codes for CASSLGGQGRGYTF.

This chain connects TRBV28 to TRBJ1-3, with unresolved D. The CDR3 totals 15 residues. Trimming took off 1 base at V and 0 bases at J, with 7 bases between the two ends. Per the germline V gene, CDR1 is MDHEN and CDR2 is SYDVKM. The CDR3 reads CASSLSVYSGNTIYF. CDR3 bases: TGTGCCAGCAGTTTATCGGTGTACTCTGGAAACACCATATATTTT.